Listed below are T cell receptor beta chains from one sample, sequenced in a study of human T cells and chemical hapten exposure. MiXCR, applied by TCRdb to the RACE reads, yields one record per CDR3 protein. The table has about 49,000 distinct CDR3 sequences, 9.3% seen once. The sequencing here drew on whole blood, taken in connection with sensitization to the hapten diphenylcyclopropenone (DPC). Receptor source: a woman between 45 and 60 years old with alopecia areata. Some clones in this sample may be carry-over from other donors' samples. Both conserved end residues are part of each CDR3. A D gene is named only where the DNA matches it firmly. Some rows mark clone size as missing; the rest say once, few, many or name a class of expanded clone.

v_call	d_call	j_call	clone_size	cdr3_aa	cdr3_nt
TRBV7-2	TRBD1	TRBJ1-5	many	CASSLYGTAGNQPQHF	TGTGCCAGCAGCTTATACGGGACAGCGGGCAATCAGCCCCAGCATTTT
TRBV28	.	TRBJ1-5	.	CASTPTGGHGQPQHF	TGTGCCAGCACCCCGACGGGGGGGCACGGTCAGCCCCAGCATTTT
TRBV6-1	TRBD2	TRBJ2-2	many	CASRFLAGGTGELFF	TGTGCCAGCAGATTTCTAGCGGGAGGCACCGGGGAGCTGTTTTTT
TRBV9	.	TRBJ2-3	many	CASNANGDTQYF	TGTGCCAGCAACGCAAACGGGGATACGCAGTATTTT
TRBV3-1	.	TRBJ2-7	.	CASSHFKTRPYEQYF	TGTGCCAGCAGCCATTTCAAGACTAGGCCCTACGAGCAGTACTTC
TRBV6-5	TRBD1	TRBJ2-3	many	CASSYFGTGRGDTQYF	TGTGCCAGCAGTTACTTTGGGACAGGGCGCGGAGATACGCAGTATTTT
TRBV29-1	TRBD1	TRBJ2-2	.	CSAQTGAVTGELFF	TGCAGCGCACAGACAGGGGCTGTCACCGGGGAGCTGTTTTTT
TRBV24-1	.	TRBJ2-2	many	CATGRDTGELFF	TGTGCCACCGGACGAGATACCGGGGAGCTGTTTTTT
TRBV20-1	TRBD2	TRBJ2-3	few	CSAGELAGAPDTQYF	TGCAGTGCCGGGGAGCTAGCGGGAGCCCCAGATACGCAGTATTTT
TRBV29-1	TRBD2	TRBJ2-2	.	CSGRLAGHTGELFF	TGCAGCGGCAGACTAGCGGGACACACCGGGGAGCTGTTTTTT
TRBV20-1	.	TRBJ2-7	many	CSARGTTIGEQYF	TGCAGTGCTAGAGGGACTACGATCGGCGAGCAGTACTTC
TRBV28	TRBD1	TRBJ2-1	once	CASSSPVDRRDEQFF	TGTGCCAGCAGTTCCCCTGTGGACAGGAGAGATGAGCAGTTCTTC
TRBV28	.	TRBJ1-3	many	CASSFRQGNTIYF	TGTGCCAGCAGTTTTCGACAGGGAAACACCATATATTTT